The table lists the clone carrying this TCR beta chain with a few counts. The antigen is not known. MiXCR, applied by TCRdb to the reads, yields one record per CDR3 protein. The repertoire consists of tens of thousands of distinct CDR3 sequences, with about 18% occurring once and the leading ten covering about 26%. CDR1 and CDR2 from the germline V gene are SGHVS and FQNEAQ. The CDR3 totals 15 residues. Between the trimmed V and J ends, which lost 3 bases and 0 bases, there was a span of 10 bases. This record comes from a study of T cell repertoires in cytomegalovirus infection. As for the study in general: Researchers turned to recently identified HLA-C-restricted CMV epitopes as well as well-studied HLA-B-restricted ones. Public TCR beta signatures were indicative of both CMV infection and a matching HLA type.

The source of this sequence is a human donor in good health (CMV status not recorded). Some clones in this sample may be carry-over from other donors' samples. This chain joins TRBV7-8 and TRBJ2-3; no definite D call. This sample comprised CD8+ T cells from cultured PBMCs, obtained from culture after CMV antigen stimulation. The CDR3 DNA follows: TGTGCCAGCAGCTTCCCATCAGCTAGCACAGATACGCAGTATTTT. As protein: CASSFPSASTDTQYF.